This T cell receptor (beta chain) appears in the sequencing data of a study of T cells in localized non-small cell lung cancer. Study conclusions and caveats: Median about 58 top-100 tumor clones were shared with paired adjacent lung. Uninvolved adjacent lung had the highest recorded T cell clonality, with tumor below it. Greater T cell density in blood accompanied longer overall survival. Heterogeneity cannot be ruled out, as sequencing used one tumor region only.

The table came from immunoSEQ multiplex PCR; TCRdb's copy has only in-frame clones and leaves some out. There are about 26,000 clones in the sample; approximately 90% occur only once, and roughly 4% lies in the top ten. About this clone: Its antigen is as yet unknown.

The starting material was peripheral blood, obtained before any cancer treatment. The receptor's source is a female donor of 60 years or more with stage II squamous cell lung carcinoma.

CDR3 DNA: TGTGCCAGCACCCGGACAGGGGGCTCCTACGAGCAGTACTTC. It encodes CASTRTGGSYEQYF. The V and J genes are TRBV7-9 and TRBJ2-5, with 10 bases fitting TRBD1. The J call may be in error: the DNA end matches TRBJ2-7 better. Per the germline V gene, CDR1 is SEHNR and CDR2 is FQNEAQ (reference sequence). This CDR3 has 14 amino acids.